This entry is about one TCR beta chain. The data were taken from a study of blood T cell repertoires in COVID-19. Trimming stripped 5 bases from V and 5 bases from J, with 9 bases between. Germline V CDR1 and CDR2: SGHAT, FQNNGV. The CDR3 is 13 residues long. Per the original data handling: From reference gene primer amplification, estimates of nucleated cell counts were derived. Data came from immunoSEQ multiplex PCR; TCRdb stores just in-frame clones and leaves some out. From that table come the V and J calls and clone size; the DNA was used to work out D and trimming. This table has about 160,000 clones, approximately 82% appearing once.

The material sequenced was peripheral blood. The chain has TRBV11-2 and TRBJ2-2, with no clear D. This TCR derives from an elderly woman with acute or convalescent COVID-19. The CDR3 sequence: CASSISLTGELFF. The DNA of the CDR3 is TGTGCCAGCAGCATTAGTCTAACCGGGGAGCTGTTTTTT.